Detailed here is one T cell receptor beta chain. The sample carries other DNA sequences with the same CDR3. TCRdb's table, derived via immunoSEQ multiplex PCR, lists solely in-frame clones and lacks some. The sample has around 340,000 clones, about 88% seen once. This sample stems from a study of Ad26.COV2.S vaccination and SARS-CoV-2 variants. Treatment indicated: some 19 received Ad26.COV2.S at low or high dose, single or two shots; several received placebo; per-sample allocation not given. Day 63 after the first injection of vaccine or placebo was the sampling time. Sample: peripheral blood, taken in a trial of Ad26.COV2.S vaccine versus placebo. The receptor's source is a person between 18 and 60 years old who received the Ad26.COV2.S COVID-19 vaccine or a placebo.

CDR3 region: CASSPPEGYEQYF. Here the CDR3 DNA reads TGTGCCAGCTCACCGCCTGAGGGCTACGAGCAGTACTTC. This chain uses TRBV18 with TRBJ2-7; tentatively, D is TRBD2 (5 bases). The CDR3 consists of 13 residues. Germline CDR1 reads KGHSH; CDR2 reads LQKENI. The ends were cut back, 3 bases at V and 3 bases at J, with 9 bases in the middle.